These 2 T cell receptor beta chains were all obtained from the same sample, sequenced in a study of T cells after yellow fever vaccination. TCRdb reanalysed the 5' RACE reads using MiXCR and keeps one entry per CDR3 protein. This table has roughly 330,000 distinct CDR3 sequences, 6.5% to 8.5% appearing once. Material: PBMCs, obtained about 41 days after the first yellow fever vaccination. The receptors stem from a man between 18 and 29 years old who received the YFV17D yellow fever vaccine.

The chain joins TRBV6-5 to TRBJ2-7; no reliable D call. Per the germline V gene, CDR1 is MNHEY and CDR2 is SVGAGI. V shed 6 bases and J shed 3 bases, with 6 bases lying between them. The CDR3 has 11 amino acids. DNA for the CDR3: TGTGCCAGCAGGTCCAACTACGAGCAGTACTTC. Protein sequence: CASRSNYEQYF.

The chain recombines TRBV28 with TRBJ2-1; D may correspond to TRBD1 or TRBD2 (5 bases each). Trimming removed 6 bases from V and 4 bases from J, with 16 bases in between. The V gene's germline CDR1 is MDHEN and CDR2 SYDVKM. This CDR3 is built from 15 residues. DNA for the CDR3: TGTGCCAGCAGCTGGGACCGAGACCCATACAATGAGCAGTTCTTC. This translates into CASSWDRDPYNEQFF.